These 24 T cell receptor beta chains originate from one sample sequenced in a study of graft-versus-host responses after intestinal transplantation (dated by TCRdb to about 2021). Libraries were made using the immunoSEQ multiplex PCR assay. In its TCRdb copy, this immuneACCESS table keeps in-frame sequences only and misses some clones. Where compared with another copy, unresolved V genes explain less than half of these, and the others have no known cause. Recorded for this sample are roughly 29,000 clones; 87% of them occurred a single time. Around 10% of the sample lies in the top ten. The material sequenced was PBMCs, taken 450 to 460 days after intestinal transplantation. The receptors were sampled from a human patient who received an intestinal transplant, so some T cells may come from the graft donor.

This clone is a singleton in its sample. The rearrangement uses TRBV29-1 and TRBJ1-3; TRBD1 might be the D (6 bases). Trimming took 7 bases from V and 2 from J, leaving 9 bases between them. Germline CDR1 is SQVTM and CDR2 is ANQGSEA. The CDR3 length is 12 residues. The CDR3: CSAWTAGNTIYF. CDR3 bases: TGCAGCGCCTGGACAGCTGGAAACACCATATATTTT.

The rearrangement uses TRBV18 and TRBJ2-7; no reliable D call. This CDR3 has 13 amino acids. V shed 4 bases and J shed 1 base, with 8 bases lying between them. Germline V lookup: CDR1 KGHSH, CDR2 LQKENI. CDR3 loop: CASSRNSSYEQYF. The CDR3 region has the DNA TGTGCCAGCTCACGAAACAGTTCCTACGAGCAGTACTTC.

The chain is built from TRBV19 and TRBJ1-3; D is uncertain. Trimming cost V 1 base and J 0 bases, with 4 bases left between them. Germline V gene data show CDR1 as LNHDA and CDR2 as SQIVND (reference sequence). The CDR3 is 14 residues long. The DNA for the CDR3 is TGTGCCAGTAGTATAGGATCCTCTGGAAACACCATATATTTT. Its translation: CASSIGSSGNTIYF.

The V call is TRBV6-1, the J call TRBJ2-3, with D tentatively TRBD1 or TRBD2 (5 bases each). Per the germline V gene, CDR1 is MNHNS and CDR2 is SASEGT. V shed 8 bases and J shed 0 bases, with 15 bases lying between them. CDR3 length equals 15 residues. DNA of the CDR3: TGTGCCAGCCGGGGACGAGCATATAGCACAGATACGCAGTATTTT. This encodes CASRGRAYSTDTQYF.

The chain employs TRBV6-5 and TRBJ1-6; TRBD1 agrees at 9 bases. The CDR3 loop spans 14 amino acids. Germline V gene lookup returns CDR1 MNHEY and CDR2 SVGAGI. V lost 4 bases and J lost 8; bases outside the gene matches: 3. The CDR3 DNA reads TGTGCCAGCAGTTGGCGGACAGGGGATTCACCCCTCCACTTT. Protein product: CASSWRTGDSPLHF.

The chain has TRBV4-1 and TRBJ2-7; 10 bases are a match to TRBD2. The CDR3 is 16 amino acids. The ends lost 0 bases at V and 4 bases at J; junction bases unmatched: 6. The germline CDR1 and CDR2 sequences are MGHRA and YSYEKL. CDR3 sequence reads: CASSQDTPSGSYEQYF. The CDR3 DNA is TGCGCCAGCAGCCAAGATACGCCTAGCGGGAGTTACGAGCAGTACTTC.

V is TRBV7-3 and J is TRBJ1-6; no firm D call. The CDR3 runs 15 residues. Looked up from germline, CDR1 is SGHTA and CDR2 is FQGTGA. The germline V and J ends were trimmed by 5 bases and 8 bases, with 16 bases remaining between them. The CDR3 DNA reads TGTGCCAGCAGCATCAATGTACGTCCTTATTCACCCCTCCACTTT. Translation: CASSINVRPYSPLHF.

The chain's CDR3 is CASSLGLAGRNIQYF. The CDR3 DNA reads as TGCGCCAGCAGCTTAGGCCTAGCGGGACGGAACATTCAGTACTTC. V usage is TRBV5-1 and J usage is TRBJ2-4; 9 bases match TRBD2. Germline V lookup: CDR1 SGHRS, CDR2 YFSETQ. Unmatched junction bases numbered 7, after V lost 2 bases and J lost 7 bases. The CDR3 extends over 15 amino acids.

The V gene is TRBV5-5, the J gene TRBJ2-1; 10 bases fit TRBD2. The CDR3 runs to 16 residues. Germline-derived CDR1 and CDR2 are SGHKS and YYEKEE (reference sequence). V lost 2 bases, J lost 5 bases, and 7 bases stayed unmatched. The CDR3 region is CASSFSAGGIDNEQFF. DNA of the CDR3: TGTGCCAGCAGCTTCTCAGCGGGAGGGATAGACAATGAGCAGTTCTTC.

This clone was picked up one time. The chain is built from TRBV20-1 and TRBJ2-7; D remains ambiguous. This CDR3 contains 11 residues. Germline values: CDR1 DFQATT, CDR2 SNEGSKA (reference sequence). V gave up 1 base and J gave up 6 bases, with 7 bases separating them. The CDR3 nucleotides are TGCAGTGCTAGAGTAACTGGCGAGCAGTACTTC. It encodes CSARVTGEQYF.

V and J are TRBV7-6 and TRBJ1-1; 7 bases are shared with TRBD1. With V trimmed by 3 bases and J by 1 base, 5 bases remained unmatched. This CDR3 is built from 15 residues. CDR1 and CDR2 from the germline V gene are SGHVS and FNYEAQ. CDR3 protein: CASSLSEGANTEAFF. In DNA, the CDR3 is TGTGCCAGCAGCTTGAGTGAGGGGGCGAACACTGAAGCTTTCTTT.

In its sample, this clone was seen a few times. The chain joins TRBV30 to TRBJ1-1, with D tentatively TRBD1 (6 bases). Trimming stripped 5 bases from V and 2 bases from J, with 18 bases between. Germline assignment: CDR1 GTSNPN and CDR2 SVGIG (reference sequence). The CDR3 has 15 amino acids. The CDR3 protein is CAWSLQGLTNTEAFF. The CDR3, as DNA: TGTGCCTGGTCCCTCCAGGGGCTGACCAACACTGAAGCTTTCTTT.

This chain connects TRBV4-1 to TRBJ2-7, with no clear D. Germline CDR1 reads MGHRA; CDR2 reads YSYEKL. V lost 1 base, J lost 4 bases, and 11 bases lay in between. There are 14 residues in the CDR3. The DNA of the CDR3 is TGCGCCAGCAGCCAAGTGCTTTCCTTATACGAGCAGTACTTC. It translates to CASSQVLSLYEQYF.

The chain is built from TRBV7-2 and TRBJ1-2; D is uncertain. This CDR3 contains 12 residues. V gave up 10 bases and J gave up 4 bases, with 13 bases separating them. Germline CDR1 SGHTA, CDR2 FQGNSA. The CDR3 bases are TGTGCCACCTCCCAACAGCTCTATGGCTACACCTTC. Translation: CATSQQLYGYTF.

The rearrangement uses TRBV5-1 and TRBJ2-3; D is possibly TRBD1 (6 bases). V lost 6 bases, J lost 0 bases, and 14 bases lay in between. Germline V lookup: CDR1 SGHRS, CDR2 YFSETQ. CDR3 length equals 15 residues. DNA for the CDR3: TGCGCCAGCACCGGGACACCATTTAGCACAGATACGCAGTATTTT. Amino acids: CASTGTPFSTDTQYF.

The chain uses TRBV29-1 and TRBJ2-4; D not certain. The CDR3 has 13 residues. The V end lost 3 bases, the J end lost 0 bases, and 6 bases lay between the germline ends. The germline gives CDR1 SQVTM, CDR2 ANQGSEA. CDR3 region: CSVELGAKNIQYF. In DNA form, the CDR3 reads TGCAGCGTTGAGTTGGGAGCCAAAAACATTCAGTACTTC.

This chain connects TRBV6-6 to TRBJ1-6, with 7 bases matching TRBD1. CDR1 MNHNY and CDR2 SVGAGI come from the germline V gene (reference sequence). The junction had 6 bases not matched to a gene; V was cut back by 6 bases and J by 7 bases. CDR3 length: 14 residues. The CDR3 nucleotides are TGTGCCAGCAGCCTGTGGGGACAGAATTCACCCCTCCACTTT. Translating it yields CASSLWGQNSPLHF.

The chain joins TRBV19 to TRBJ2-5; no firm D call. Trimming took off 3 bases at V and 1 base at J, with 9 bases between the two ends. Germline CDR1 reads LNHDA; CDR2 reads SQIVND (reference sequence). The CDR3 loop spans 14 amino acids. The CDR3 nucleotides are TGTGCCAGTAGTATGACGTCAGCCCAAGAGACCCAGTACTTC. Translated, it gives CASSMTSAQETQYF.

The chain is built from TRBV5-6 and TRBJ2-7; D is perhaps TRBD2 (6 bases). Between the trimmed V and J ends, which lost 4 bases and 5 bases, there was a span of 22 bases. Germline V gives CDR1 SGHDT, CDR2 YYEEEE. The length of the CDR3 is 16 residues. This chain's CDR3 is CASSPPWQGRRNEQYF. The CDR3 DNA reads as TGTGCCAGCAGCCCCCCTTGGCAAGGGAGGAGGAACGAGCAGTACTTC.

The genes are TRBV29-1 and TRBJ2-1; 10 bases are shared with TRBD1. V lost 6 bases and J lost 8; bases outside the gene matches: 10. Per germline, CDR1 SQVTM and CDR2 ANQGSEA. This CDR3 region has 14 residues. The CDR3 is CSVRGTGAGDEQFF. The CDR3, as DNA: TGCAGCGTAAGAGGGACAGGGGCGGGTGATGAGCAGTTCTTC.

The V gene is TRBV10-1, the J gene TRBJ1-2, with 10 bases fitting TRBD1. The germline gives CDR1 WNHNN, CDR2 SYGVQD (reference sequence). The CDR3 loop spans 14 amino acids. V gave up 6 bases and J gave up 5 bases; unmatched junction bases: 6. The CDR3 sequence is CASRARDRGYGYTF. For the CDR3, the DNA is TGCGCCAGCAGGGCTCGGGACAGGGGTTATGGCTACACCTTC.

The V and J genes are TRBV6-5 and TRBJ1-1; no clear D gene. This CDR3 region has 14 residues. V lost 4 bases to trimming and J lost 1 base, with 10 bases between them. CDR1 is MNHEY, CDR2 SVGAGI, per germline. The CDR3 DNA is TGTGCCAGCAGTTTGCGGCGAGGGAACACTGAAGCTTTCTTT. This codes for CASSLRRGNTEAFF.

The V and J genes are TRBV5-5 and TRBJ1-1, with D perhaps matching TRBD1 (6 bases). The ends were cut back, 1 base at V and 4 bases at J, with 14 bases in the middle. Looked up from germline, CDR1 is SGHKS and CDR2 is YYEKEE (reference sequence). CDR3 length equals 15 residues. The CDR3 here is CASSLSPGRGTEAFF. The CDR3 DNA is TGTGCCAGCAGCTTGTCGCCCGGCAGGGGCACTGAAGCTTTCTTT.

The rearrangement uses TRBV4-2 and TRBJ2-3; 7 bases fit TRBD2. Germline V gene sequence: CDR1 LGHNA, CDR2 YNFKEQ. The CDR3 runs to 20 residues. After removal of 1 base from V and 0 bases from J, the junction contained 16 bases not matched to a gene. The CDR3 loop reads CASSQGLKRGGGKSTDTQYF. Here the CDR3 DNA reads TGTGCCAGCAGCCAAGGTTTAAAGAGGGGCGGGGGAAAGAGCACAGATACGCAGTATTTT.